This TCR beta chain was obtained from a study of cytomegalovirus exposure and HLA in healthy donors. As for the study in general: The platform used for the roughly 120 validation repertoires matched that of the roughly 630 first-cohort repertoires, a later analysis reported. General study points: In vitro testing confirmed three CMV-associated chains as specific for CMV antigens. A list of approximately 160 TCR beta chains associated with cytomegalovirus was given.

The method was immunoSEQ multiplex PCR; TCRdb's version includes in-frame clones alone and lacks a portion of them. The sample holds over 150,000 clones, around 83% seen once. The CDR3 consists of 14 residues. V was pared by 4 bases and J by 6 bases, with 14 bases between. The germline CDR1 and CDR2 sequences are SGHNT and YENEEA. As to this clone: Its antigen is not identified.

The J gene is TRBJ2-3, the V gene TRBV11-3; D possibly corresponds to TRBD2 (7 bases). Input material: PBMCs. This receptor was taken from a woman aged 25 to 45 in good health and CMV-seropositive. CDR3: CASSYTRGADTQYF. CDR3 DNA: TGTGCCAGCAGCTACACTCGGGGGGCGGATACGCAGTATTTT.